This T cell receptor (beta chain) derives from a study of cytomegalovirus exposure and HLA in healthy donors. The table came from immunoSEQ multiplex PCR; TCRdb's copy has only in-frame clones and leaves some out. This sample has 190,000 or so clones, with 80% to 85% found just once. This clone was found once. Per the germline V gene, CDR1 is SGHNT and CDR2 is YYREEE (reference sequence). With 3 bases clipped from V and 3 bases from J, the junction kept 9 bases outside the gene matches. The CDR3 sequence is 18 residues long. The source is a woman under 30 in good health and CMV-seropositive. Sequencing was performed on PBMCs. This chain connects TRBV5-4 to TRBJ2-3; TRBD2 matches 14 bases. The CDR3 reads CASSSRLAGGPGTDTQYF. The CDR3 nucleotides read TGTGCCAGCAGCTCCCGACTAGCGGGGGGGCCGGGGACAGATACGCAGTATTTT.